This T cell receptor (beta chain) was identified in a study of HIV-infected patients and healthy controls. Study-wide points: Significantly higher mean Gini indices appeared in HIV-infected repertoires, possibly reflecting oligoclonality. Only sixteen HIV-infected individuals were processed, a major limit on how widely findings apply. Compared with untreated HIV+ repertoires, healthy controls showed roughly threefold more distinct CDR3s and higher Shannon diversity.

The CDR3 runs to 14 residues. Trimming cost V 2 bases and J 0 bases, with 7 bases left between them. The germline CDR1 and CDR2 sequences are SGHAT and FQNNGV. Whole blood was used without fractionation, so all unsorted peripheral T cells were included. Only one count was recorded for this clonotype. Its antigen is not known. cDNA was made from approximately 0.55 ug RNA using alpha and beta constant primers. Separate chain-specific third strand synthesis with multiplexing indices produced the alpha and beta libraries. All rearrangements within a chain used one primer pair; cDNA molecules carried barcodes. TCRdb re-called the 5' RACE reads with MiXCR, one entry per CDR3 protein. Of roughly 15,000 distinct CDR3 sequences detected, around 9% appear once; the ten largest clones hold less than 8%.

The chain is built from TRBV11-2 and TRBJ2-5, with D unclear. This sequence originates from an adult in good health. Sequenced sample: blood. The CDR3 is CASSLRSDQETQYF. The CDR3, as DNA: TGTGCCAGCAGCTTACGAAGCGACCAAGAGACCCAGTACTTC.